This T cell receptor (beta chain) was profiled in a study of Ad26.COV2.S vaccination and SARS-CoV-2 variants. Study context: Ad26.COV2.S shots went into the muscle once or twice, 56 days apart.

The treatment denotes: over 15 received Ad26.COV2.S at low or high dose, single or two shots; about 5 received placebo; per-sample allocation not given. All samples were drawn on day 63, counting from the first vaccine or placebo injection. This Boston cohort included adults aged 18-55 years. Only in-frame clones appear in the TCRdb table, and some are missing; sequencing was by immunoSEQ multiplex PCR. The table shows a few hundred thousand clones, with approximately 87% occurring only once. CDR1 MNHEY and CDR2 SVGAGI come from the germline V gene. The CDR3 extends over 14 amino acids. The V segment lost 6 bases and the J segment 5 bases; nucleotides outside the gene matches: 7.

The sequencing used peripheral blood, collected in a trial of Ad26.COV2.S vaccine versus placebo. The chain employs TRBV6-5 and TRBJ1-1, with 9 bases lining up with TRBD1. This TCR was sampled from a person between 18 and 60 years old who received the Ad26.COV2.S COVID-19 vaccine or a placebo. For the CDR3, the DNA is TGTGCCAGCAGCCCCGACAGGGGGAGAACTGAAGCTTTCTTT. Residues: CASSPDRGRTEAFF.